Following are 14 T cell receptor beta chains from one sample sequenced in a study of neoadjuvant nivolumab and ipilimumab in lung cancer. Libraries were prepared by immunoSEQ multiplex PCR; TCRdb keeps only in-frame clonotypes and omits some of them. The table has 25,000 to 30,000 clones, more than 80% seen once. Here the sequenced sample was tumor tissue, taken after neoadjuvant nivolumab, alone or with ipilimumab, at or shortly before surgery. The receptors were sampled from an adult with non-small cell lung cancer.

The gene calls are TRBV5-5 and TRBJ1-5, with 7 bases identical to TRBD1. Trimming removed 2 bases from V and 6 bases from J; junction bases left unmatched: 2. This CDR3 contains 13 residues. Germline-derived CDR1 and CDR2 are SGHKS and YYEKEE (reference sequence). The CDR3 reads CASSLDRAQPQHF. The DNA for the CDR3 is TGTGCCAGCAGCTTAGACAGGGCTCAGCCCCAGCATTTT.

The V call is TRBV7-2, the J call TRBJ2-1; the D gene could be TRBD1 or TRBD2 (5 bases each). The germline CDR1 and CDR2 sequences are SGHTA and FQGNSA. V was cut by 1 base and J by 9 bases, with 25 bases left in between. There are 18 residues in the CDR3. The CDR3 DNA follows: TGTGCCAGCAGCTTAGTCCCCTTTGGCGGGTTTGGACAAACTGAGCAGTTCTTC. It translates to CASSLVPFGGFGQTEQFF.

The CDR3: CAWSVGTGIPYEQYF. CDR3 bases: TGTGCCTGGAGTGTCGGGACAGGGATACCCTACGAGCAGTACTTC. V usage is TRBV30 and J usage is TRBJ2-7; 9 bases agree with TRBD1. Germline CDR1 reads GTSNPN; CDR2 reads SVGIG (reference sequence). The V and J ends lost 0 bases and 2 bases, in that order; junction bases with no gene match: 5. There are 15 residues in the CDR3. Using reference TRBV30 and TRBJ2-7 for the parts outside the CDR3, the full variable domain is SQTIHQWPATLVQPVGSPLSLECTVEGTSNPNLYWYRQAAGRGLQLLFYSVGIGQISSEVPQNLSASRPQDRQFILSSKKLLLSDSGFYLCAWSVGTGIPYEQYFGPGTRLTVT.

CDR3 in amino acids: CASSRDTEAFF. CDR3 nucleotides: TGTGCCAGCAGTCGAGACACTGAAGCTTTCTTT. This chain joins TRBV6-5 and TRBJ1-1; D unclear. V was cut by 5 bases and J by 3 bases, with 4 bases left in between. The germline V gene has CDR1 MNHEY and CDR2 SVGAGI. The CDR3 runs to 11 residues.

Note on this clone: Sequence at one end of the junction differs from germline and may be a read error. The rearrangement joins TRBV20-1 to TRBJ2-1, with D unclear. Per germline, CDR1 DFQATT and CDR2 SNEGSKA (reference sequence). The CDR3 runs to 9 residues. CDR3 in DNA: TGCAGTGCTGATGGAGCGAGGATCTTC. It translates to CSADGARIF.

V usage is TRBV19 and J usage is TRBJ2-1, with D unresolved. The germline V and J ends were trimmed by 6 bases and 10 bases, with 10 bases remaining between them. Looked up from germline, CDR1 is LNHDA and CDR2 is SQIVND (reference sequence). The CDR3 loop spans 11 amino acids. The CDR3 protein is CASRAEGEQFF. CDR3 nucleotide sequence: TGTGCCAGTAGGGCAGAAGGGGAGCAGTTCTTC.

This chain connects TRBV6-9 to TRBJ1-2; D is possibly TRBD1 (5 bases). Germline V gene lookup returns CDR1 MNHGY and CDR2 SVAAGI. The CDR3 sequence is 15 residues long. Trimming removed 5 bases at V and 2 bases at J, with 15 bases between. The CDR3 DNA sequence: TGTGCCAGCAGTATCCGGGACCGCCAAAACTATGGCTACACCTTC. Amino acid sequence: CASSIRDRQNYGYTF.

The chain employs TRBV7-2 and TRBJ2-5; D gene uncertain. V lost 5 bases to trimming and J lost 3 bases, with 19 bases between them. The CDR3 is 16 amino acids. Germline CDR1 SGHTA, CDR2 FQGNSA. The CDR3 sequence is CASSAFATLSKETQYF. As DNA, the CDR3 is TGTGCCAGCAGCGCGTTCGCGACACTTTCTAAAGAGACCCAGTACTTC.

The chain joins TRBV5-1 to TRBJ2-3, with TRBD2 identical over 10 bases. With 1 base clipped from V and 0 bases from J, the junction kept 8 bases outside the gene matches. Per germline, CDR1 SGHRS and CDR2 YFSETQ. The CDR3 is made up of 18 amino acids. As DNA, the CDR3 is TGCGCCAGCAGCTTGATCAGCGGGGGGGACCCTAGCACAGATACGCAGTATTTT. It codes for CASSLISGGDPSTDTQYF.

The V and J genes are TRBV30 and TRBJ1-2; D uncertain. This CDR3 is built from 13 residues. Germline V gene sequence: CDR1 GTSNPN, CDR2 SVGIG (reference sequence). The V end lost 4 bases, the J end lost 8 bases, and 17 bases lay between the germline ends. Written as DNA, the CDR3 is TGTGCCTGGAAGGAGATGGTGGACGGGGGCTACACCTTC. Translating it yields CAWKEMVDGGYTF.

This clone occurred once. The V and J genes are TRBV7-8 and TRBJ1-2; 7 bases fit TRBD1. The V and J ends lost 6 bases and 8 bases, in that order; junction bases with no gene match: 9. Germline V gene sequence: CDR1 SGHVS, CDR2 FQNEAQ. The CDR3 runs to 13 residues. CDR3 sequence reads: CASSRRGREGYTF. CDR3 coding DNA: TGTGCCAGCAGTCGTAGGGGGCGCGAAGGCTACACCTTC.

The rearrangement links TRBV6-5 to TRBJ1-4; 7 positions agree with TRBD1. The V gene end was trimmed by 6 bases and the J gene end by 3 bases; junction bases not matched to a gene: 7. The germline gives CDR1 MNHEY, CDR2 SVGAGI. The CDR3 spans 15 residues. DNA of the CDR3: TGTGCCAGCAGGATCCGGGACAGACCTAATGAAAAACTGTTTTTT. Protein product: CASRIRDRPNEKLFF.

V usage is TRBV5-1 and J usage is TRBJ2-1; D perhaps matches TRBD1 (6 bases). The V gene's germline CDR1 is SGHRS and CDR2 YFSETQ. Trimming cost V 6 bases and J 2 bases, with 12 bases left between them. CDR3 size: 14 residues. CDR3 sequence: CASTSDRTYNEQFF. For the CDR3, the DNA is TGCGCCAGCACCTCCGACAGGACCTACAATGAGCAGTTCTTC.

The CDR3 reads CASSLREETEAFF. The CDR3 region has the DNA TGTGCCAGCAGCCTCAGGGAAGAGACTGAAGCTTTCTTT. The rearrangement links TRBV7-3 to TRBJ1-1; the D gene is possibly TRBD1 (5 bases). The germline V gene has CDR1 SGHTA and CDR2 FQGTGA. V was clipped by 5 bases and J by 5 bases, with 12 bases between them. The CDR3 has 13 amino acids.